This T cell receptor (beta chain) originates from a study of blood T cells in healthy people across ages (dated by TCRdb to between 2015 and 2016). As for the study more broadly: In model experiments, template switching captured about one uniquely barcoded TCR beta cDNA molecule for every two T cells. For two donors (one aged 18 to 30 and one aged 80 or older), the study analyzed two additional independent replicas of 1 million unique cDNA reads from the same blood draw. Age-related changes in TCR beta repertoire diversity were measured in the study by deep sequencing normalized with unique cDNA molecular identifiers. Donors were grouped into four age groups: young (average about 15 years), middle-aged (roughly 40), aged (about 60) and long-lived (over 80).

The CDR3 runs 16 amino acids, cysteine and phenylalanine included. The sequence is cut down to CDR3 DNA, 48 bases in frame from base 1. V is pared back by 4 bases and J by 0 bases, with 16 bases lying between the germline termini. CDR1 MNHNS and CDR2 SASEGT are derived from the germline V gene. Library preparation employed 5' RACE. The sequencer was an Illumina HiSeq 2500. A second PCR of about 7 to 12 cycles was run with a J-beta primer mix and a sample-barcoded 5' primer. Each TCR beta cDNA molecule received a unique molecular identifier from a template-switch 5' adaptor carrying 12 random nucleotides. At least 3 million CDR3-containing paired-end reads were obtained from each sample. First-strand cDNA was synthesized from all RNA with the Mint cDNA synthesis kit, primed by a TRBC-specific oligonucleotide. Following uracil-DNA glycosylase treatment, all cDNA underwent a first 18-cycle PCR with the universal primers M1SS and BC2_uni_R. In the original analysis: Each sample was normalized by randomly selecting 1 million high-quality reads, each carrying a distinct molecular identifier. Reads sharing molecular identifiers were discarded rather than binned into consensus sequences. MiTCR, set to a Q25 quality threshold and the strictest error-elimination algorithm, was used for CDR3 identification, clonotype clustering and error correction. A nonparametric unseen species model using Euler transformation provided a lower-bound estimate of total TCR beta diversity. TCRdb reprocessing: public reads trimmed at Q25 with fastp, clones called with MiXCR, in-frame beta chains kept. Rows with a matching CDR3 protein are joined into one entry that keeps the most common DNA and genes. For this entry, the V and J calls and clone size follow TCRdb and not the study's own pipeline. In all, the sample holds roughly 800,000 distinct CDR3 sequences, and approximately 25% of those were seen once. 8% to 10% of the sample belongs to the ten largest clones.

Donors were approximately 42 systemically healthy Caucasian individuals from Russia aged roughly 6 to 90 years. Around 10 milliliters of peripheral blood were drawn from each donor into EDTA-treated Vacutainer tubes. Ficoll-Paque density-gradient centrifugation was used to isolate PBMCs, with at least 6 million per sample. Trizol reagent was used to extract total RNA from the PBMCs, yielding at least 5.5 micrograms per sample. Naive CD45RAhigh/CD27high T cell percentages were measured by flow cytometry on a PBMC aliquot from every donor. Results and caveats for the whole study, not just this receptor: There was a strong correlation between observed TCR beta diversity and the percentage of naive T cells measured by flow cytometry. Estimates of total diversity from one million sequenced T cells were regarded as lower bounds and underestimates. Donor CMV infection status was unknown, potentially confounding age-related changes in expanded clonotypes. Since profiling was done on bulk unsorted PBMCs, naive and antigen-experienced compartments could not be conclusively compared. As age increased, observed TCR beta diversity per million T cells dropped in a roughly linear way, and a significant reduction was already evident by age 40. Compared with the aged group, the long-lived group had more naive CD4+ T cells, fewer expanded clones and increased TCR diversity, a pattern suggesting age selection.

Of note for this clonotype: Which antigen it targets is not known. No much larger clone is present one base from it, and per-base qualities are unavailable.

The sample also formed part of further work on T cells of mothers and their children. In that second paper, the authors write: The donors were nine systemically healthy Caucasian individuals, made up of three mothers and their six children. cDNA synthesis consumed the entire amount of extracted RNA, loaded at approximately 1.6 ug RNA in each 15 ul reaction. In the second PCR, sample barcodes and 2-4 random nucleotides were introduced via the M1S primer. More than 8 million TCR beta CDR3 reads were obtained from each mother, and 2.5 million to 3.5 million reads were obtained from each child. In both related and unrelated pairs, thymic selection shapes the output of TCR recombination in a similar way, with inherited differences having only a minor effect. Related mother-child pairs always showed normalized repertoire overlap that was slightly higher than in unrelated mother-child pairs, though the difference was never significant. No persistent microchimeric T cell clones were found, with a detection sensitivity of approximately 110 clones per million clonotypes. In the study, deep NGS was used to compare the TCR beta repertoires of mothers and children, and features distinguishing related mother-child pairs from unrelated individuals were sought. The mean age was roughly 36 +/- 4 years for the mothers and roughly 11 +/- 4 years for the children. After adapter ligation with NEBNext reagents, the libraries were sequenced on Illumina HiSeq 2000 with 100+100 nt paired-end reads. To prevent cross-contamination, the mother and child libraries were prepared one month apart and sequenced in separate runs. For each donor, between roughly 500,000 and 2,200,000 distinct TCR beta clonotypes were identified. Naive TCR beta clonotypes were estimated from low-frequency clonotypes matched to each donor's FACS-determined naive share, without sorting.

This sequence uses TRBV6-1 and TRBJ2-7; TRBD1 could be the D gene, as 6 bases match. This TCR derives from a boy younger than 18 in good health. The material sequenced was blood. CDR3 region: CASSGRDTFTSYEQYF. The nucleotide sequence is given as TGTGCCAGCAGTGGCCGGGACACATTTACCTCCTACGAGCAGTACTTC.